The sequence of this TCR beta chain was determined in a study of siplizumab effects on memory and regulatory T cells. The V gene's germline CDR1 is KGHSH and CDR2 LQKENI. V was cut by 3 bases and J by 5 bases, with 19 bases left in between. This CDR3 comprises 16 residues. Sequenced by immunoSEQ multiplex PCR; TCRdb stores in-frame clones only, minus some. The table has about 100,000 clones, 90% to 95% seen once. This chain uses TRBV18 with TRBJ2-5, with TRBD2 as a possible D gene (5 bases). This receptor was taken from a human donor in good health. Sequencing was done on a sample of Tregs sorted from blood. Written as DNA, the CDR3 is TGTGCCAGCTCACCCCTAATGGACTCTGTATGGGAGACCCAGTACTTC. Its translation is CASSPLMDSVWETQYF.